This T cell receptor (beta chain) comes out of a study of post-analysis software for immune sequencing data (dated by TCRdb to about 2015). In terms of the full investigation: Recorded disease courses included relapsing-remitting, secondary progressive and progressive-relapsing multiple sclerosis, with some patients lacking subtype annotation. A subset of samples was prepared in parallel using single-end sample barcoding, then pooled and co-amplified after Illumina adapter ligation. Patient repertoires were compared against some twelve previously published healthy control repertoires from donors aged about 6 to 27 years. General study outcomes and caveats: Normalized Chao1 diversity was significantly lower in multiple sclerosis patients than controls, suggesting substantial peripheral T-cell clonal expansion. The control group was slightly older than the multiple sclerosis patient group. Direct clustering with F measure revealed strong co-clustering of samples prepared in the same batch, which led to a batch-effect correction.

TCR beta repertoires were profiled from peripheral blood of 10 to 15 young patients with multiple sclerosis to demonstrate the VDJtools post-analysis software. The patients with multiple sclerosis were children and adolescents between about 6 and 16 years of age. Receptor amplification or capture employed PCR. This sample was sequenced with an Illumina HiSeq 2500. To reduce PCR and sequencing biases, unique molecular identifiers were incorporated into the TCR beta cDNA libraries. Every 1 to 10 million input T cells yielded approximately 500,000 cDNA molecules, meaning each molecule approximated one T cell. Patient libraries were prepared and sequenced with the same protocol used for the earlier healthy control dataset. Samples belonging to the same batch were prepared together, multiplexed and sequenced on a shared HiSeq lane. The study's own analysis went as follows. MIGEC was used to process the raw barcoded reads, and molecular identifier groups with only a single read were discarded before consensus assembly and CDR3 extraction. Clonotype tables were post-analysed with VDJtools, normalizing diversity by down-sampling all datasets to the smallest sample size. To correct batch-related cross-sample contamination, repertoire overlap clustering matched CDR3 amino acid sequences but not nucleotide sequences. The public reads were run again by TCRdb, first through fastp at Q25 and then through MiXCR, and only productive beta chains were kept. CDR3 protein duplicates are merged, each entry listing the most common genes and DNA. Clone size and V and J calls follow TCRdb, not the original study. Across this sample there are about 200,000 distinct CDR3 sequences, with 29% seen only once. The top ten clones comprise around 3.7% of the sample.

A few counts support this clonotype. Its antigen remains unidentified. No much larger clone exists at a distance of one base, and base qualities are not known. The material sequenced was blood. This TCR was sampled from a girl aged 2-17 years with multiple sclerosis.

The CDR3 in this case is CASSYPGAHGYTF. The DNA is TGTGCCAGCAGTTACCCGGGGGCCCATGGCTACACCTTC. This chain is built from TRBV6-5 and TRBJ1-2; tentative D gene TRBD1, with 6 bases matching. From cysteine to phenylalanine, the CDR3 is 13 amino acids long. Only the CDR3 part of the read is kept: 39 bases, read in frame from the first base. Via the germline V gene, CDR1 is MNHEY and CDR2 SVGAGI. V was cut back by 2 bases and J by 6 bases, leaving a gap of 10 bases between them.